This T cell receptor beta chain was found in a study of cytomegalovirus exposure and HLA in healthy donors. A remark on this clone: Antigen: not known.

Germline CDR1 and CDR2: SGHNT and YYREEE (reference sequence). With 3 bases clipped from V and 1 base from J, the junction kept 9 bases outside the gene matches. The CDR3 extends over 16 amino acids. PCR amplification relied on 60 Vbeta primers (plus 13 Jbeta primers). Measured with immunoSEQ multiplex PCR; TCRdb has only the in-frame clones, and not every one. Of under 250,000 clones in the sample, roughly 82% were seen once. Study-wide results and caveats: Immune exposure was documented only through CMV serostatus. An observed cluster of highly shared sequence variants was recorded as a likely sequencing artifact. Reports indicated that the classifier achieved high specificity and sensitivity in diagnosing cytomegalovirus status.

The sequencing input was PBMCs. This sequence joins TRBV5-4 and TRBJ1-1, with TRBD1 identical over 7 bases. The receptor was derived from a man between 35 and 55 years old in good health and CMV-seropositive. CDR3 bases: TGTGCCAGCAGCTGGGGGAGACAGGGCTCGAACACTGAAGCTTTCTTT. Its translation: CASSWGRQGSNTEAFF.